This TCR beta chain was sequenced in a study of vaccination effects on CD4 cells after COVID-19 (dated by TCRdb to between 2021 and 2023). Background for the entire study: Two doses of either the BNT162b2 or the mRNA-1273 mRNA SARS-CoV-2 vaccine were administered to participants. The study compared SARS-CoV-2 spike-specific CD4+ TCR repertoires before and after mRNA vaccination in COVID-19 convalescent patients and infection-naive vaccine recipients. Cultures from other donors in the study were sequenced with the Oncomine TCR Beta short-read assay on an Illumina iSeq 100. The full study included 9 to 10 COVID-19 convalescent patients and several SARS-CoV-2-naive healthy vaccine recipients. Results the study describes overall, beyond this receptor: In healthy vaccine recipients, vaccine-induced clones were almost all SARS-CoV-2 mono-reactive, with only 1 of 255 cross-reactive with common cold coronaviruses. Limitations of the study were the small number of convalescent patients and the absence of early post-infection timepoints. Marked clonal contraction was observed in both infection-induced and vaccine-induced clones at late post-vaccination timepoints, consistent with waning T cell responses.

Libraries were built with the immunoSEQ multiplex PCR assay. DNA from the cultured, isolated CD4+ T cells was subjected to TCR beta CDR3 sequencing. Per the authors' processing: Non-productive TCR sequences were removed and reads were trimmed to the CDR3 region, keeping CDR3s of at least 7 amino acids. Antigen-specific clonotypes were identified using the MANAFEST web app by comparison of expansion in peptide wells against reference cultures. For clones to be considered positive, expansion at FDR<0.05 versus reference and all other wells, an odds ratio above 5, and a frequency above 0.1% in two replicate wells were required. A clonotype was called cross-reactive if it was significantly expanded both in SARS-CoV-2 spike wells and in at least one common cold coronavirus spike condition. CDR3 similarity was assessed by Levenshtein distance using the stringdist R package, and unrooted trees were constructed with ape in R 3.6.1. In its TCRdb copy, this immuneACCESS table keeps in-frame sequences only and misses some clones. Where compared with another copy, unresolved V genes explain less than half of these, and the others have no known cause. V, J and clone size are those of that table, while D and trimming were read from the DNA. In all, the sample holds some 65,000 clones, and more than 70% of those were seen once. The biggest ten clones account for around 2.8% of the sample.

For this clone: The clone's antigen remains unknown. No much larger clone exists at a distance of one base, and base qualities are not known.

In the ViraFEST assay, PBMC were stimulated with viral peptide pools, and antigen-specific CD4+ T cell clonotypes were then identified by expansion using TCR sequencing. After more than 9 days of culture, CD4+ T cells were isolated with the EasySep CD4+ T cell isolation kit. Negative nucleocapsid antibody results before and after vaccination confirmed that the healthy vaccine recipients had no prior SARS-CoV-2 infection. Around 2 million PBMC per well were cultured in IMDM with about 5.1% human AB serum, 8 to 10 IU/ml IL-2 and gentamicin, plus 10 ug/ml peptides. Half of the culture medium was replaced with fresh IL-2-containing medium on days 3 and 7. Unless otherwise noted, each peptide stimulation condition was cultured in triplicate wells. Using Ficoll-Paque Plus gradient centrifugation, PBMC were separated from whole blood and then either used fresh or cryopreserved at -140C. The spike proteins of SARS-CoV-2 and of the common cold coronaviruses HCoV-NL63, HCoV-OC43 and HCoV-229E were spanned by overlapping peptide pools. The QIAamp micro DNA kit was used to extract genomic DNA from the cultured CD4+ T cells.

The CDR3 spans 13 residues, from the cysteine through the phenylalanine. Of the read, only the CDR3 DNA is kept; its 39 bases are in frame from base 1. At the junction V is shortened by 5 bases and J by 10 bases; bases outside the gene matches: 8. CDR1 MDHEN and CDR2 SYDVKM were looked up in the germline V gene. The specimen was CD4+ T cells from PBMCs cultured with HCoV-NL63 spike peptides, collected before COVID-19 vaccination. This specimen's cell subset or site label, per the study, means: HCoV-NL63 spike overlapping peptide pool stimulation. Recombination connected TRBV28 to TRBJ1-2, and TRBD1 matches 9 of the central bases. This TCR was sampled from a human donor who received a COVID-19 vaccine. The DNA is TGTGCCAGCAGTCTGGGACAGGGTATATACTACACCTTC. The translation is CASSLGQGIYYTF.